This T cell receptor (beta chain) comes out of a study of T cells in Graves' hyperthyroidism and ophthalmopathy. Study as a whole: Peripheral blood draws took place at initial diagnosis, ahead of any treatment. Study-wide results and caveats: Most thyroid clonotypes with frequency above 0.001 were detected in blood.

This clonotype was observed a handful of times. Antigen: not known. What was amplified from RNA transcripts were TCR beta CDR3 regions. First-round RT-PCR with HTBI primers amplified the TCR CDR3 region. A single record per CDR3 protein comes from TCRdb applying MiXCR to the multiplex PCR reads. The repertoire holds some 650,000 distinct CDR3 sequences, with approximately 16% as singletons. Disease lasting under 3 months, a NOSPECS grade of at least 4, and a Clinical Activity Score of at least 3 were features of the ophthalmopathy patients. Germline CDR1 and CDR2: MNHEY and SMNVEV (reference sequence). Trimming pared 6 bases from V and 5 bases from J, leaving 11 bases between. This CDR3 region has 13 residues.

The V call is TRBV27, the J call TRBJ1-5, with D perhaps TRBD1 (5 bases). The TCR originated in a woman in her thirties or forties with Graves' ophthalmopathy. Sequencing used blood. CDR3 sequence: CASRGVGDQPQHF. CDR3 in DNA: TGTGCCAGCAGGGGGGTGGGGGATCAGCCCCAGCATTTT.